The 8 T cell receptor beta chains in this list originate from one sample, sequenced in a study of blood T cell repertoires in COVID-19. The assay was immunoSEQ multiplex PCR, and TCRdb's table has in-frame clones only and misses some. In the table there are about 130,000 clones, under 90% of which are singletons. The sample taken for sequencing was peripheral blood. These receptors all come from a human donor in a cohort sampled during active COVID-19.

There are a few counts of this clone. The V gene is TRBV18, the J gene TRBJ1-2; D might be TRBD1 (6 bases). The CDR3 runs to 14 residues. CDR1 and CDR2 from the germline V gene are KGHSH and LQKENI. V was pared by 3 bases and J by 2 bases, with 10 bases between. CDR3 sequence (DNA): TGTGCCAGCTCACCGAAGGGGACAAACTATGGCTACACCTTC. This translates into CASSPKGTNYGYTF.

This chain connects TRBV25-1 to TRBJ2-7, with TRBD2 as a possible D gene (6 bases). The V end was cut by 7 bases, the J end by 6 bases, with 10 bases between. Germline-derived CDR1 and CDR2 are MGHDK and SYGVNS. This CDR3 contains 11 residues. This CDR3 is CASMGGSEQYF. The CDR3 coding sequence is TGTGCCAGCATGGGGGGTTCCGAGCAGTACTTC.

This clone has only one observation. The chain is built from TRBV6-5 and TRBJ1-1, with D perhaps TRBD1 (6 bases). Germline CDR1 MNHEY, CDR2 SVGAGI. This CDR3 is built from 14 residues. V lost 8 bases, J lost 6 bases, and 19 bases lay in between. CDR3 sequence (DNA): TGTGCCAGCCGATATTCCGGGACAAGAGCTGAAGCTTTCTTT. Its translation: CASRYSGTRAEAFF.

This clone was found once. The J gene is TRBJ1-1, the V gene TRBV7-2; 8 nucleotides line up with TRBD1. The CDR3 spans 15 residues. CDR1 SGHTA and CDR2 FQGNSA come from the germline V gene. Trimming at V came to 6 bases and at J to 4 bases, leaving 10 bases not matched to a gene. CDR3 sequence (DNA): TGTGCCAGCAGACAAAGGACAGGGTCTAGCACTGAAGCTTTCTTT. Translating gives CASRQRTGSSTEAFF.

DNA of the CDR3: TGTGCCAGCAGTTACTCGAATCGGGGTGCCTACAATGAGCAGTTCTTC. Protein sequence: CASSYSNRGAYNEQFF. The V gene is TRBV6-5, the J gene TRBJ2-1; a weak D match, TRBD2 (5 bases). The CDR3 covers 16 residues. Germline CDR1 MNHEY, CDR2 SVGAGI. V was clipped by 0 bases and J by 2 bases, with 11 bases between them.

The chain carries TRBV11-3 and TRBJ1-6; 8 nucleotides agree with TRBD1. Per the germline V gene, CDR1 is SGHNT and CDR2 is YENEEA. The V and J ends lost 4 bases and 7 bases, in that order; junction bases with no gene match: 9. This CDR3 is 16 amino acids long. The CDR3 nucleotides read TGTGCCAGCAGCTACGGACAGGGCCTTATCAATTCACCCCTCCACTTT. This gives the protein CASSYGQGLINSPLHF.

Many counts were recorded for this clone. J is TRBJ1-5 and V is TRBV24-1; a possible D gene is TRBD1 (6 bases). V was clipped by 3 bases and J by 0 bases, with 11 bases between them. CDR1 is KGHDR and CDR2 is SFDVKD in the germline V gene. The CDR3 is made up of 16 amino acids. CDR3 in DNA: TGTGCCACCAGTGATGCAGGGGCGGCTAGCAATCAGCCCCAGCATTTT. As protein: CATSDAGAASNQPQHF.

The V call is TRBV9, the J call TRBJ2-2; the D gene is possibly TRBD1 (6 bases). The length of the CDR3 is 16 residues. V was shortened by 6 bases and J by 4 bases, with 19 bases between the two germline ends. Germline CDR1 reads SGDLS; CDR2 reads YYNGEE. DNA of the CDR3: TGTGCCAGCACCACAATGACGACAGGAGGCACCGGGGAGCTGTTTTTT. Translation gives CASTTMTTGGTGELFF.